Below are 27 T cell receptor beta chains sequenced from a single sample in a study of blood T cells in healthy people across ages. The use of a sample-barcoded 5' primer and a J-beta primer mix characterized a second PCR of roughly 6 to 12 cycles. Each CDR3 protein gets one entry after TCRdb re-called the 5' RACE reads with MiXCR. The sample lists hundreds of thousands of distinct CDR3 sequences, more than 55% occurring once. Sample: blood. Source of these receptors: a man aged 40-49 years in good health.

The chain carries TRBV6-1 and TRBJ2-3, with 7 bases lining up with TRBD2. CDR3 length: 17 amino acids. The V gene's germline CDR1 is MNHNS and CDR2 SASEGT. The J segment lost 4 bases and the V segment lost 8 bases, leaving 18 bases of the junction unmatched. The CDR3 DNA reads TGTGCCAGCTACCTAATTTGGGCTAGCGGCCGATCAGATACGCAGTATTTT. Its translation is CASYLIWASGRSDTQYF.

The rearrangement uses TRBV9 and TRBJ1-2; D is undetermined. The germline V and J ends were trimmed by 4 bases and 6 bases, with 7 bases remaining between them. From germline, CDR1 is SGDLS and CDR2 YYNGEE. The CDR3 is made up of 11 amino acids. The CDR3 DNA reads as TGTGCCAGCAGCAGAAGGAATGGCTACACCTTC. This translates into CASSRRNGYTF.

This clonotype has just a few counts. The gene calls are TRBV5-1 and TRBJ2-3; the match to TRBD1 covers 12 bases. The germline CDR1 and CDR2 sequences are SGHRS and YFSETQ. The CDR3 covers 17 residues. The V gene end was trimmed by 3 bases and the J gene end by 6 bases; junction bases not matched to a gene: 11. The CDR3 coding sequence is TGCGCCAGCAGCTACACCGGGACAGGGGGCGGAGCGGATACGCAGTATTTT. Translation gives CASSYTGTGGGADTQYF. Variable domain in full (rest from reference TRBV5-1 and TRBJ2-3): KAGVTQTPRYLIKTRGQQVTLSCSPISGHRSVSWYQQTPGQGLQFLFEYFSETQRNKGNFPGRFSGRQFSNSRSEMNVSTLELGDSALYLCASSYTGTGGGADTQYFGPGTRLTVL.

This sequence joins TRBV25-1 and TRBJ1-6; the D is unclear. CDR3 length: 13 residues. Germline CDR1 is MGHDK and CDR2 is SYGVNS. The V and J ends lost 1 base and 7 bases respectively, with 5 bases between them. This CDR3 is CASSELTNSPLHF. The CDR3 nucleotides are TGTGCCAGCAGTGAATTGACCAATTCACCCCTCCACTTT.

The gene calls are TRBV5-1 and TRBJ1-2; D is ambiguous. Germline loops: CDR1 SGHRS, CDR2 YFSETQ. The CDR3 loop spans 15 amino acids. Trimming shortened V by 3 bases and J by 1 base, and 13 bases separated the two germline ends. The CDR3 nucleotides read TGCGCCAGCAGCTCGGGCCTACCAAATAACTATGGCTACACCTTC. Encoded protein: CASSSGLPNNYGYTF. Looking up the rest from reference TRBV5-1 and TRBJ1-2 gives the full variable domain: KAGVTQTPRYLIKTRGQQVTLSCSPISGHRSVSWYQQTPGQGLQFLFEYFSETQRNKGNFPGRFSGRQFSNSRSEMNVSTLELGDSALYLCASSSGLPNNYGYTFGSGTRLTVV.

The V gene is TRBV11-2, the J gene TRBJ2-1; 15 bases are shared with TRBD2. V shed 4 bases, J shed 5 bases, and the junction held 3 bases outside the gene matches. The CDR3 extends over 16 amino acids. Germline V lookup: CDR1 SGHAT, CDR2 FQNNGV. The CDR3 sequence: CASSSGTSGGNNEQFF. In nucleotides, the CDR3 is TGTGCCAGCAGCTCCGGGACTAGCGGGGGGAACAATGAGCAGTTCTTC.

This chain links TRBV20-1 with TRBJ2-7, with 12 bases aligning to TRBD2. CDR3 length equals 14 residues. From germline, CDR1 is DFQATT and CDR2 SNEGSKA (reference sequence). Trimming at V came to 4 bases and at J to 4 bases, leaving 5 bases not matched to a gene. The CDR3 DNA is TGCAGTGCTATTCTAGCGGGAGGGGAATACGAGCAGTACTTC. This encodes CSAILAGGEYEQYF.

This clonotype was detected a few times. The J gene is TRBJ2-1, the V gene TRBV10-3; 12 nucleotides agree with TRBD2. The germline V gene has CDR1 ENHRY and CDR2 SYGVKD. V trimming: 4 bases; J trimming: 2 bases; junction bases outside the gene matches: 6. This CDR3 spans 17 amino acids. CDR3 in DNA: TGTGCCATCAGTGCCGAGTCTAGCGGGAGGGCCTACAATGAGCAGTTCTTC. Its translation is CAISAESSGRAYNEQFF.

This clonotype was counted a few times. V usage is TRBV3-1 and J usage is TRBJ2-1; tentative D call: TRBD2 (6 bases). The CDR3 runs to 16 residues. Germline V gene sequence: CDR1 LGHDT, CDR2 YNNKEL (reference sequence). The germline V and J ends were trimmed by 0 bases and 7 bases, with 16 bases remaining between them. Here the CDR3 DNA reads TGTGCCAGCAGCCAAGACAAGCGGGCAGCGAAGAATGAGCAGTTCTTC. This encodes CASSQDKRAAKNEQFF.

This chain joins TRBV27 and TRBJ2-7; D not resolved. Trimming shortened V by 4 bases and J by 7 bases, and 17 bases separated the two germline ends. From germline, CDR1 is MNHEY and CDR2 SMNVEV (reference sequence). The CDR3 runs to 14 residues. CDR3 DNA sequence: TGTGCCAGCAGTTCATCCAGCTTTTTAAGTGAGCAGTACTTC. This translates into CASSSSSFLSEQYF.

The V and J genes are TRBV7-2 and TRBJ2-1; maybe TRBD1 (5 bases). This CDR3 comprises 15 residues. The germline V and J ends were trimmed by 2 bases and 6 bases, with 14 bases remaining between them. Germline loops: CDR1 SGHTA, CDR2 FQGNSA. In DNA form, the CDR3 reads TGTGCCAGCAGCTTAACAGGACCTGCCAGCAATGAGCAGTTCTTC. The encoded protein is CASSLTGPASNEQFF. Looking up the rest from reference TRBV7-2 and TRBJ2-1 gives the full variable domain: GAGVSQSPSNKVTEKGKDVELRCDPISGHTALYWYRQSLGQGLEFLIYFQGNSAPDKSGLPSDRFSAERTGGSVSTLTIQRTQQEDSAVYLCASSLTGPASNEQFFGPGTRLTVL.

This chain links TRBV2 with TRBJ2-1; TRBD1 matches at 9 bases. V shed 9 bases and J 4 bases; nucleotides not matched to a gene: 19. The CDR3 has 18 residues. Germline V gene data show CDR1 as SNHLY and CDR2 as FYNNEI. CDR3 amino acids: CARSFRDGDRGRYNEQFF. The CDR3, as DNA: TGTGCCAGATCCTTTAGGGATGGTGACAGGGGGAGGTACAATGAGCAGTTCTTC.

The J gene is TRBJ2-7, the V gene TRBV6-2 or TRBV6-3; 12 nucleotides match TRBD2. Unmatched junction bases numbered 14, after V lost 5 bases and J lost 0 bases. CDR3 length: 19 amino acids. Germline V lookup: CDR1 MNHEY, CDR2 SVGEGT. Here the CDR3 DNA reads TGTGCCAGCAGTACTAGCGGGGGGCTACACGGCAGGAGCTCCTACGAGCAGTACTTC. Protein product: CASSTSGGLHGRSSYEQYF.

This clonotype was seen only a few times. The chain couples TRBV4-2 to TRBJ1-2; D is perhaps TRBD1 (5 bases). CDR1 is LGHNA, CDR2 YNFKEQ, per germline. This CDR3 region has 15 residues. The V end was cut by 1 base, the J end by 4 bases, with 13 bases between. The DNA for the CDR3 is TGTGCCAGCAGCCAAGCCCGAGGGGACGGCTATGGCTACACCTTC. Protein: CASSQARGDGYGYTF.

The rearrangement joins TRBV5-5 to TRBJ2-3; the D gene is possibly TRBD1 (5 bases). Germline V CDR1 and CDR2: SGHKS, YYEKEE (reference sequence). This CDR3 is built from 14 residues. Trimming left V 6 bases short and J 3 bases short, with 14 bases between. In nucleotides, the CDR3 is TGTGCCAGCAATTTTCAGGGTGGGACAGATACGCAGTATTTT. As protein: CASNFQGGTDTQYF.

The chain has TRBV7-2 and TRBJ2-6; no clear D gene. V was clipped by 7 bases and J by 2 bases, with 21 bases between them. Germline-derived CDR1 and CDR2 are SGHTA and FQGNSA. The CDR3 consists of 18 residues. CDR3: CASISRTHSDAGANVLTF. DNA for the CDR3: TGTGCCAGCATCTCAAGAACCCACAGTGATGCTGGGGCCAACGTCCTGACTTTC.

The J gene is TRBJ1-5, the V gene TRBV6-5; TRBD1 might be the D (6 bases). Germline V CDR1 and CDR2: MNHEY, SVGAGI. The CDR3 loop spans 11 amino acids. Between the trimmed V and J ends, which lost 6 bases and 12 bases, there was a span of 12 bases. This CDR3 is CASSRGGDQHF. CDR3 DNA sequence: TGTGCCAGCAGCCGTGGGGGCGACCAGCATTTT.

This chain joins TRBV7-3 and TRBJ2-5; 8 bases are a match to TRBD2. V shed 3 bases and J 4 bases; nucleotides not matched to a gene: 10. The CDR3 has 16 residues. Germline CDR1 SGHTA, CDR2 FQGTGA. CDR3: CASSFDRPGGGETQYF. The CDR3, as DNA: TGTGCCAGCAGCTTCGATCGGCCGGGAGGGGGAGAGACCCAGTACTTC.

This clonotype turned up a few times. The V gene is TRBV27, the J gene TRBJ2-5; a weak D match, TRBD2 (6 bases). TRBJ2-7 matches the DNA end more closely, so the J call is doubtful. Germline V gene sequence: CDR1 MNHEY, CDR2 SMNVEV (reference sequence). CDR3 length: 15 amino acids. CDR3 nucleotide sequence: TGTGCCAGCTCGCCCGGGGGTTTCTTTTCCTACGAGCAGTACTTC. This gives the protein CASSPGGFFSYEQYF.

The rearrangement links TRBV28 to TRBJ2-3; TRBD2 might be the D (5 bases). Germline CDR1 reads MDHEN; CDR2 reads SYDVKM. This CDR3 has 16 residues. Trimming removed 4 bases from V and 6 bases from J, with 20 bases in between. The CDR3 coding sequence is TGTGCCAGCAGTTCCCCGCCGGGGTGGGAGAGTGATACGCAGTATTTT. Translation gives CASSSPPGWESDTQYF.

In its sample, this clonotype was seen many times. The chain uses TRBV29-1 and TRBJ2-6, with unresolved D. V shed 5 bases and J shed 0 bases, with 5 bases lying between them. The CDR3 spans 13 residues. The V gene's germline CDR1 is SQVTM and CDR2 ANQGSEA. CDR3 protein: CSVSNSGANVLTF. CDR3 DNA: TGCAGCGTTTCAAACTCTGGGGCCAACGTCCTGACTTTC.

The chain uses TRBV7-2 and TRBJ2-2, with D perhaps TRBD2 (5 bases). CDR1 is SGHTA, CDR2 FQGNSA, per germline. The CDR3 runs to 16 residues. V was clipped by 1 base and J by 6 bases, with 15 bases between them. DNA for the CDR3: TGTGCCAGCAGCTTAGAGGTTACGGAGGCTGCCGGGGAGCTGTTTTTT. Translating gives CASSLEVTEAAGELFF.

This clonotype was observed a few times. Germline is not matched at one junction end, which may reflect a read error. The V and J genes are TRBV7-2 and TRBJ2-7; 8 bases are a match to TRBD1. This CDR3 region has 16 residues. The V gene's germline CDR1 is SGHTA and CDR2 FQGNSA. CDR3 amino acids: CASSLARTGIPYEQYF. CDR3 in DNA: TGTGCCAGCAGCCTAGCGAGGACAGGGATCCCCTACGAGCAGTACTTC.

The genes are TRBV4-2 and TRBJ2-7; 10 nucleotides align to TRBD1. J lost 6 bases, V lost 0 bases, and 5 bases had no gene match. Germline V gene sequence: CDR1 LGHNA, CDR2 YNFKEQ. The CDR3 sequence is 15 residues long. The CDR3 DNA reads TGTGCCAGCAGCCAAGAGACAGGGGGCTGGGGCGAGCAGTACTTC. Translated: CASSQETGGWGEQYF.

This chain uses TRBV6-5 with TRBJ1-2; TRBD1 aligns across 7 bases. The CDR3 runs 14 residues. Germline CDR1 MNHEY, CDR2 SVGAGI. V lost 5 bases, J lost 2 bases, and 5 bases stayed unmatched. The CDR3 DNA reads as TGTGCCAGCAGTGGGGGACAGCCGAACTATGGCTACACCTTC. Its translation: CASSGGQPNYGYTF.

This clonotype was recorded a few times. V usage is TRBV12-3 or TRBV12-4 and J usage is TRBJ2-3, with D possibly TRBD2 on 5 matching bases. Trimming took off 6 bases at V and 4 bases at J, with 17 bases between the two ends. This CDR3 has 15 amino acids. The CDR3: CASRNSGSSADTQYF. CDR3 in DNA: TGTGCCAGCAGGAATAGTGGGAGCAGCGCAGATACGCAGTATTTT.

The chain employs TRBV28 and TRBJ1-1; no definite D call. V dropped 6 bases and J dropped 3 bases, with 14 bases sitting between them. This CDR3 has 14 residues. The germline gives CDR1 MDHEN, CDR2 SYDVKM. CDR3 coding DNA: TGTGCCAGCAGCCCTACGTCGAAAGACACTGAAGCTTTCTTT. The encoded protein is CASSPTSKDTEAFF.